The present entry profiles one T cell receptor (beta chain) with its context. Its antigen is not identified. This sample stems from a study of shared clonotypes between healthy human individuals. Study-wide findings and caveats: Sequencing depth was a factor that was expected to affect clonotype sharing among donors.

TCRdb's copy holds only in-frame clones and misses some; the assay was immunoSEQ multiplex PCR. The sample shows roughly 300,000 clones, around 86% of them seen only once. Healthy HIV-negative adults without recent acute infections or vaccinations served as donors. The CDR3 is made up of 11 amino acids. The ends were cut back, 3 bases at V and 6 bases at J, with 3 bases in the middle. Germline CDR1 SGHAT, CDR2 FQDESV (reference sequence). The sequenced material came from memory CD8+ T cells sorted from blood. This sample's subset: CD45RO+ cells pooled with CCR7-negative TemRA cells. The source is a man younger than 35 in good health. V is TRBV11-1 and J is TRBJ2-1, with D uncertain. The CDR3 protein is CASSFSNEQFF. In DNA form, the CDR3 reads TGTGCCAGCAGCTTCTCCAATGAGCAGTTCTTC.